The 23 T cell receptor beta chains presented below share a single source sample, sequenced in a study of early T cells in non-severe SARS-CoV-2 infection. One entry per CDR3 protein results from TCRdb running MiXCR on the 5' RACE reads. In the table there are about 55,000 distinct CDR3 sequences, 9.5% to 15% of which are singletons. Source material: whole blood. All receptors derive from an adult who was a healthcare worker with PCR-confirmed SARS-CoV-2 infection or an uninfected control (not recorded which).

This clonotype was found a few times. The chain is built from TRBV27 and TRBJ2-7; D tentatively reads TRBD1 or TRBD2 (6 bases each). V lost 10 bases and J lost 2, with 15 bases in between. Germline CDR1 and CDR2: MNHEY and SMNVEV (reference sequence). The CDR3 contains 13 residues. The CDR3 is CAIRGRITYEQYF. CDR3 DNA sequence: TGTGCCATCCGGGGGCGGATTACCTACGAGCAGTACTTC.

This chain uses TRBV27 with TRBJ2-1; TRBD1 or TRBD2 may be the D gene (7 bases each). This CDR3 contains 15 residues. The germline V and J ends were trimmed by 3 bases and 15 bases, with 24 bases remaining between them. Germline CDR1 MNHEY, CDR2 SMNVEV (reference sequence). The CDR3 loop is CASSFSPGAGGGLFF. The CDR3 nucleotides read TGTGCCAGCAGTTTCTCCCCCGGGGCAGGGGGGGGCCTGTTCTTC.

This clonotype was observed at least ten times. The chain uses TRBV9 and TRBJ2-3; 9 bases align to TRBD2. J gave up 1 base and V 2 bases, and 8 bases lay outside the gene matches. The CDR3 totals 17 residues. Germline CDR1 SGDLS, CDR2 YYNGEE. CDR3 region: CASSVFPSGTGTDTQYF. CDR3 DNA sequence: TGTGCCAGCAGCGTTTTTCCTAGCGGGACAGGCACAGATACGCAGTATTTT. Together with reference TRBV9 and TRBJ2-3, the CDR3 gives the full variable domain: DSGVTQTPKHLITATGQRVTLRCSPRSGDLSVYWYQQSLDQGLQFLIQYYNGEERAKGNILERFSAQQFPDLHSELNLSSLELGDSALYFCASSVFPSGTGTDTQYFGPGTRLTVL.

A few counts support this clonotype. The chain links TRBV7-8 to TRBJ1-6; a possible D gene is TRBD1 (5 bases). The germline V and J ends were trimmed by 2 bases and 7 bases, with 12 bases remaining between them. Germline loops: CDR1 SGHVS, CDR2 FQNEAQ. There are 15 residues in the CDR3. The CDR3 spells CASSLQGGRNSPLHF. In nucleotides, the CDR3 is TGTGCCAGCAGCTTACAGGGCGGTAGAAATTCACCCCTCCACTTT. The full variable domain, in which reference TRBV7-8 and TRBJ1-6 provide the parts outside the CDR3, is GAGVSQSPRYKVAKRGQDVALRCDPISGHVSLFWYQQALGQGPEFLTYFQNEAQLDKSGLPSDRFFAERPEGSVSTLKIQRTQQEDSAVYLCASSLQGGRNSPLHFGNGTRLTVT.

This clonotype showed up many times. The DNA of the CDR3 is TGTGCCATCAGTGACCTCCGCCGGGTCATCACCGGGGAGCTGTTTTTT. This sequence encodes CAISDLRRVITGELFF. The chain carries TRBV10-3 and TRBJ2-2; D gene ambiguous. From germline, CDR1 is ENHRY and CDR2 SYGVKD. Deletions cut 3 bases from V and 4 bases from J, with 15 bases between. This CDR3 has 16 residues.

This clonotype appeared many times. The rearrangement links TRBV11-2 to TRBJ1-6; the D gene is possibly TRBD1 (5 bases). V lost 5 bases and J 7 bases, leaving 12 bases between the germline ends. This CDR3 comprises 14 residues. Germline CDR1 SGHAT, CDR2 FQNNGV. CDR3 region: CASSLNWGNSPLHF. DNA of the CDR3: TGTGCCAGCAGCCTGAACTGGGGGAATTCACCCCTCCACTTT.

This clonotype was seen at least ten times. It is unclear where the CDR3 begins or ends on the DNA, so no DNA is shown, and the CDR3 is as TCRdb lists it. The V call is TRBV18, the J call TRBJ2-2; no check of the table's D call, TRBD2, against the DNA was made. Germline-derived CDR1 and CDR2 are KGHSH and LQKENI. The CDR3 is made up of 16 amino acids, end residues included. CDR3 residues: CASSPWLAGSPGSCFF.

This clonotype was seen at least ten times. The V call is TRBV20-1, the J call TRBJ2-7; 7 nucleotides line up with TRBD1. The CDR3 is made up of 12 amino acids. V was clipped by 7 bases and J by 3 bases; unmatched bases: 6. Germline V gene data show CDR1 as DFQATT and CDR2 as SNEGSKA (reference sequence). CDR3 protein: CSVSDRVYEQYF. The CDR3 nucleotides are TGCAGTGTTTCCGACAGGGTCTACGAGCAGTACTTC.

The V gene is TRBV27, the J gene TRBJ2-7, with TRBD2 matching over 7 bases. This CDR3 spans 14 amino acids. Germline assignment: CDR1 MNHEY and CDR2 SMNVEV (reference sequence). The junction had 7 bases not matched to a gene; V was cut back by 3 bases and J by 5 bases. The CDR3 DNA sequence: TGTGCCAGCAGTTTGACCTCTGGACTAGACGAGCAGTACTTC. This codes for CASSLTSGLDEQYF.

A few counts support this clonotype. The DNA for the CDR3 is TGTGCCAGCAGACCAGAGGGCTCCTATAATTCACCCCTCCACTTT. Translation gives CASRPEGSYNSPLHF. J is TRBJ1-6 and V is TRBV28; D remains ambiguous. Germline-derived CDR1 and CDR2 are MDHEN and SYDVKM. This CDR3 region has 15 residues. V gave up 6 bases and J gave up 0 bases, with 9 bases separating them.

The CDR3 loop reads CASSEEWSSDEQFF. CDR3 DNA: TGTGCCAGCAGTGAAGAGTGGTCCAGCGATGAGCAGTTCTTC. This rearrangement joins TRBV2 to TRBJ2-1; D is ambiguous. Germline V gene lookup returns CDR1 SNHLY and CDR2 FYNNEI. CDR3 size: 14 residues. The ends were cut back, 1 base at V and 8 bases at J, with 12 bases in the middle.

As concerns this clonotype: A read error is possible here, since a much larger clone lies one base away. The chain couples TRBV9 to TRBJ1-5, with TRBD1 matching over 10 bases. This CDR3 comprises 17 residues. The germline V gene encodes CDR1 SGDLS and CDR2 YYNGEE. CDR3 bases: TGTGCCAGCAGCGTAGCTGGGACAGGGGTGGACAATCGGCCCCAGCATTTT. The encoded protein is CASSVAGTGVDNRPQHF.

The chain carries TRBV4-1 and TRBJ2-5; TRBD2 matches 12 bases. The germline V gene has CDR1 MGHRA and CDR2 YSYEKL. J gave up 7 bases and V 0 bases, and 12 bases lay outside the gene matches. CDR3 length equals 18 residues. Written as DNA, the CDR3 is TGCGCCAGCAGCCAAGAACTCGGGGGACTAGCGGGTCTGGGGACCCAGTACTTC. Its protein product is CASSQELGGLAGLGTQYF.

This clonotype was detected many times. The V and J genes are TRBV7-2 and TRBJ1-1; D remains ambiguous. Germline CDR1 SGHTA, CDR2 FQGNSA. The V and J ends lost 3 bases and 2 bases respectively, with 4 bases between them. This CDR3 is built from 12 residues. The CDR3 DNA reads TGTGCCAGCAGCTTCTCTAACACTGAAGCTTTCTTT. Its protein is CASSFSNTEAFF.

The sample holds many counts of this clonotype. The chain employs TRBV6-4 and TRBJ2-1, with TRBD2 identical over 11 bases. The CDR3 sequence is 15 residues long. V dropped 8 bases and J dropped 7; count of bases not matched to a gene: 10. Per the germline V gene, CDR1 is MRHNA and CDR2 is SNTAGT. CDR3 coding DNA: TGTGCCAGCGGGCCACTAGCGGGAGAGGTAAATGAGCAGTTCTTC. Protein: CASGPLAGEVNEQFF.

The table lists this clonotype with many counts. The chain links TRBV7-2 to TRBJ2-3, with D tentatively TRBD1 (5 bases). The length of the CDR3 is 15 residues. Per the germline V gene, CDR1 is SGHTA and CDR2 is FQGNSA. V was pared by 1 base and J by 1 base, with 9 bases between. The chain's CDR3 is CASSLVGRGTDTQYF. The CDR3 coding sequence is TGTGCCAGCAGCTTAGTGGGCAGGGGCACAGATACGCAGTATTTT.

The chain employs TRBV5-4 and TRBJ2-1, with TRBD1 as a possible D gene (6 bases). The V end lost 4 bases, the J end lost 4 bases, and 15 bases lay between the germline ends. The CDR3 totals 15 residues. Germline V gives CDR1 SGHNT, CDR2 YYREEE (reference sequence). The CDR3 DNA reads TGTGCCAGCAGCCGCAGGGGAGACTTTTACAATGAGCAGTTCTTC. Translated, it gives CASSRRGDFYNEQFF.

This chain connects TRBV20-1 to TRBJ2-7; 9 positions agree with TRBD2. J was trimmed by 4 bases and V by 5 bases; bases with no gene match: 6. Germline V CDR1 and CDR2: DFQATT, SNEGSKA (reference sequence). This CDR3 has 13 amino acids. The chain's CDR3 is CSAYSSGNYEQYF. The DNA for the CDR3 is TGCAGTGCTTACTCTAGCGGGAATTACGAGCAGTACTTC.

There are many counts of this clonotype. Written as DNA, the CDR3 is TGTGCCAGCAGTTCACAGGGGCCCTACGAGCAGTACTTC. This sequence encodes CASSSQGPYEQYF. The chain joins TRBV28 to TRBJ2-7; 7 nucleotides align to TRBD1. The germline CDR1 and CDR2 sequences are MDHEN and SYDVKM. The CDR3 is made up of 13 amino acids. The V segment lost 4 bases and the J segment 2 bases; nucleotides outside the gene matches: 2.

This clonotype has only a few counts. The rearrangement links TRBV29-1 to TRBJ2-5; weak D call: TRBD2 (6 bases). This CDR3 is built from 12 residues. Per the germline V gene, CDR1 is SQVTM and CDR2 is ANQGSEA. Deletions cut 6 bases from V and 2 bases from J, with 10 bases between. The CDR3 DNA sequence: TGCAGCGTCGGGACTGATCAAGAGACCCAGTACTTC. This gives the protein CSVGTDQETQYF.

This sequence joins TRBV7-3 and TRBJ2-1; 8 bases map to TRBD1. The CDR3 runs 12 residues. The germline gives CDR1 SGHTA, CDR2 FQGTGA. V shed 5 bases, J shed 8 bases, and the junction held 2 bases outside the gene matches. The CDR3 loop reads CASSRQGYEQFF. The CDR3 DNA follows: TGTGCCAGCAGCAGACAGGGGTATGAGCAGTTCTTC.

The V gene is TRBV5-6, the J gene TRBJ2-2; D is unclear. V lost 4 bases to trimming and J lost 1 base, with 8 bases between them. This CDR3 is 14 amino acids long. Germline loops: CDR1 SGHDT, CDR2 YYEEEE. CDR3 sequence reads: CASSEQQNTGELFF. For the CDR3, the DNA is TGTGCCAGCAGCGAGCAGCAGAACACCGGGGAGCTGTTTTTT.

This clonotype was seen at least ten times. This chain uses TRBV21-1 with TRBJ2-7. TRBV21-1 is termed a pseudogene. The CDR3 is made up of 16 amino acids. The CDR3 spells CASINALREYSYEQYF. CDR3 sequence (DNA): TGTGCCAGCATCAACGCCTTAAGAGAGTACTCCTACGAGCAGTACTTC.